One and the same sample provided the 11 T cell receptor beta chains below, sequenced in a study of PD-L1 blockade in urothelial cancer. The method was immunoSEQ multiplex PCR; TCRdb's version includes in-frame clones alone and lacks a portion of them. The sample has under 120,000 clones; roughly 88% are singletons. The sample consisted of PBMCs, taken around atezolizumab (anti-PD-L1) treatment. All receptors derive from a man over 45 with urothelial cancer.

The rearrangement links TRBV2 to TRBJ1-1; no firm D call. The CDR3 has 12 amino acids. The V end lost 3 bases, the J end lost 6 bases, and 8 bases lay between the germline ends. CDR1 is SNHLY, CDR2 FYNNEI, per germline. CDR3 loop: CASSEARAEAFF. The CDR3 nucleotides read TGTGCCAGCAGTGAGGCTAGAGCTGAAGCTTTCTTT.

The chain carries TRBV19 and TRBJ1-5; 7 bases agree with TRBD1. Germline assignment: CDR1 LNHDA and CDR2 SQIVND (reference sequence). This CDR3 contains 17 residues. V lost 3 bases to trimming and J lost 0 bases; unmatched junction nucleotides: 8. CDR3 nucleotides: TGTGCCAGTAGTATCCGACAGGGTTTATATAGCAATCAGCCCCAGCATTTT. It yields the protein CASSIRQGLYSNQPQHF.

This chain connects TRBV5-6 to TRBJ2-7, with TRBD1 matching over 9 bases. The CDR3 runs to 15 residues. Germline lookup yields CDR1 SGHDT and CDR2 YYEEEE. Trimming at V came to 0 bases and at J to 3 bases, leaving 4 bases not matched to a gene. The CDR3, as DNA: TGTGCCAGCAGCTTGGGAGGGACAGGGCTCTACGAGCAGTACTTC. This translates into CASSLGGTGLYEQYF.

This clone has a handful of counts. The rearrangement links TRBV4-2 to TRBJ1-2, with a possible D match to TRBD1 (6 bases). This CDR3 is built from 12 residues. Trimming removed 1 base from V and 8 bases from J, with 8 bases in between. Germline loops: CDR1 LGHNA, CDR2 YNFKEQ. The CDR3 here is CASSQARGGYTF. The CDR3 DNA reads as TGTGCCAGCAGCCAAGCAAGGGGGGGCTACACCTTC.

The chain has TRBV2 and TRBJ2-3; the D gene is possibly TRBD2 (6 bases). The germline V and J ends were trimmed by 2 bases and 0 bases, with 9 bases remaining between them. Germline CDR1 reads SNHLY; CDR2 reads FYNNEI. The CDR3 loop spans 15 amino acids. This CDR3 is CASSEFAGSTDTQYF. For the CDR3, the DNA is TGTGCCAGCAGTGAATTTGCGGGAAGCACAGATACGCAGTATTTT. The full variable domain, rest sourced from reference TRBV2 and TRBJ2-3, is EPEVTQTPSHQVTQMGQEVILRCVPISNHLYFYWYRQILGQKVEFLVSFYNNEISEKSEIFDDQFSVERPDGSNFTLKIRSTKLEDSAMYFCASSEFAGSTDTQYFGPGTRLTVL.

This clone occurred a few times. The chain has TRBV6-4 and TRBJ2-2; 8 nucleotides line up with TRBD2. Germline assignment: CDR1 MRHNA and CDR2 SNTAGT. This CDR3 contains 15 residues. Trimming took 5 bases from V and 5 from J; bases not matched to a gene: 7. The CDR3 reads CASSSSGRGTGELFF. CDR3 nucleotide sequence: TGTGCCAGCAGTTCCAGCGGGAGAGGTACCGGGGAGCTGTTTTTT.

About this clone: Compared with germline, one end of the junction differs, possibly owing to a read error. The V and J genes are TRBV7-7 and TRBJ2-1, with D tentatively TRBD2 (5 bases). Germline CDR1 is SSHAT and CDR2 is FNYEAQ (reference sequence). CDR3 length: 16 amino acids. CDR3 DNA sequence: TGTGCTAGCAGCCCGGGAAGGATGGTGTCCTACAATGAGCAGTTCTTC. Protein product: CASSPGRMVSYNEQFF.

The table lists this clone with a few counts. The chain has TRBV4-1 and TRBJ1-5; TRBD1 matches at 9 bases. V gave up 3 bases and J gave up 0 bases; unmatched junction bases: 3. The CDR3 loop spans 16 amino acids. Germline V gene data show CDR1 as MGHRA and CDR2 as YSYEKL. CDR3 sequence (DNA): TGCGCCAGCAGCCAGGGACAGGGCTATAGCAATCAGCCCCAGCATTTT. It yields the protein CASSQGQGYSNQPQHF.

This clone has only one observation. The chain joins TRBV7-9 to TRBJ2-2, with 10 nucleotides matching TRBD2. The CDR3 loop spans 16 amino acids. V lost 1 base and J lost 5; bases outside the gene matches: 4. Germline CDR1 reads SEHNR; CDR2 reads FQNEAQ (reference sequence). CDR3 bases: TGTGCCAGCAGCTTAGTCGCTAGCGGGAGTACCGGGGAGCTGTTTTTT. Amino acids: CASSLVASGSTGELFF. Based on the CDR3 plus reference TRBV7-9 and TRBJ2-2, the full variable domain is DTGVSQNPRHKITKRGQNVTFRCDPISEHNRLYWYRQTLGQGPEFLTYFQNEAQLEKSRLLSDRFSAERPKGSFSTLEIQRTEQGDSAMYLCASSLVASGSTGELFFGEGSRLTVL.

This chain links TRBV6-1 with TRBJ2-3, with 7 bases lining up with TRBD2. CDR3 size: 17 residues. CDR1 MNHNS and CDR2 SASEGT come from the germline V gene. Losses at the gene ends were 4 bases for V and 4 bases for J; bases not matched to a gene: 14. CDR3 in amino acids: CASSVSAWGRGADTQYF. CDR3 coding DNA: TGTGCCAGCAGTGTTTCCGCGTGGGGGAGGGGTGCAGATACGCAGTATTTT.

In nucleotides, the CDR3 is TGTGCCAGCAGCTTAGTGCCAGGGTTGAACTATGGCTACACCTTC. As protein: CASSLVPGLNYGYTF. The gene calls are TRBV7-9 and TRBJ1-2; TRBD1 is a possible D gene (5 bases). V lost 1 base and J 2 bases, leaving 11 bases between the germline ends. This CDR3 has 15 residues. Germline CDR1 reads SEHNR; CDR2 reads FQNEAQ (reference sequence).